This T cell receptor (beta chain) derives from a study of cytomegalovirus exposure and HLA in healthy donors. Notes on the study in general: For most TCR sequences rarity was the rule, although some public TCRs occurred in many donors. When analyzed later, a missense DCLRE1C variant was found to be linked to TCR beta V- and J-gene trimming.

A word on this clone: As yet, its antigen is unknown.

The length of the CDR3 is 14 residues. Trimming cost V 5 bases and J 4 bases; bases outside gene matches: 4. Germline V gene sequence: CDR1 MDHEN, CDR2 SYDVKM. PCR primers comprised 60 Vbeta and 13 Jbeta primers. The method was immunoSEQ multiplex PCR; TCRdb's version includes in-frame clones alone and lacks a portion of them. The table lists roughly 140,000 clones, around 83% of them singletons. Sequencing input: PBMCs. The chain employs TRBV28 and TRBJ1-4, with 7 bases identical to TRBD1. This sequence originates from a woman aged 18-30 years in good health and CMV-seronegative. For the CDR3, the DNA is TGTGCCAGCAGTCTGACAGGGAATAATGAAAAACTGTTTTTT. It translates to CASSLTGNNEKLFF.